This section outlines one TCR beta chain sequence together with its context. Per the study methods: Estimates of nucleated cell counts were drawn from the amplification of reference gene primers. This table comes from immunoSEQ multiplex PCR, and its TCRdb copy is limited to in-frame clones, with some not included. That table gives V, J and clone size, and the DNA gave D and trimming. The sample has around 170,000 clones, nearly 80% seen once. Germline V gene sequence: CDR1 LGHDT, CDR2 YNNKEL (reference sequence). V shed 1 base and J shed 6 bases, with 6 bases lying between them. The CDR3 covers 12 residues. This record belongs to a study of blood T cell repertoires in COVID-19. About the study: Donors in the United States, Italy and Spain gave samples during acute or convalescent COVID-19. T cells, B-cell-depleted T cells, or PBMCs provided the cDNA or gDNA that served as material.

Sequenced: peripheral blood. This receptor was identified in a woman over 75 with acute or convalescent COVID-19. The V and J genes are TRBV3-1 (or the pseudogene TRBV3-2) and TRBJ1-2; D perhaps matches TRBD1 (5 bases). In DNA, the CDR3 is TGTGCCAGCAGCCAAGGCAGGGATGGCTACACCTTC. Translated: CASSQGRDGYTF.